This T cell receptor (beta chain) is from a study of blood T cell repertoires in COVID-19. As for the study in general: Material from acute and convalescent COVID-19 was sourced from the United States, Italy and Spain. T cells, B-cell-depleted T cells, or PBMCs provided the cDNA or gDNA that served as material.

Germline V gene lookup returns CDR1 KGHDR and CDR2 SFDVKD. Trimming cost V 1 base and J 6 bases, with 15 bases left between them. This CDR3 is built from 16 residues. In the authors' methods: How many nucleated cells were present was estimated from reference gene primer amplification. The data were produced by immunoSEQ multiplex PCR, yet TCRdb's version contains in-frame clones alone and is incomplete. V, J and clone size are those of that table, while D and trimming were read from the DNA. In the table there are around 220,000 clones, about 85% of which are singletons. The clonotype was recovered from a woman between 50 and 59 years old with COVID-19, enrolled during active disease. Sequencing was performed on peripheral blood. The chain combines TRBV24-1 with TRBJ2-1, with D perhaps TRBD2 (6 bases). The CDR3 DNA follows: TGTGCCACCAGTGATTTTCGGACGATGGGACTCAATGAGCAGTTCTTC. The encoded protein is CATSDFRTMGLNEQFF.